This T cell receptor beta chain was observed in a study of cytomegalovirus exposure and HLA in healthy donors (dated by TCRdb to 2016 to 2017). Notes on the research overall: An earlier analysis of roughly 610 of the donors reported around 280 Gb of sequence data and around 110 million unique TCR beta sequences obtained from some 200 million T cells. Approximately 330 gigabases of sequencing data and around 80 million unique TCR sequences made up an early release that covered some 640 HLA-typed donors. Among the roughly 400 genotyped donors, around 81% belonged to the genetic ancestry cluster associated with self-reported Caucasian donors. The study aimed to test whether cataloging public T cell receptors could reveal signatures of past pathogen exposure. The study used immunosequencing to profile the T cell repertoires of some 600 subjects and linked those repertoires to cytomegalovirus serostatus. A separate validation cohort of some 130 different subjects was used in addition to the approximately 610-subject first cohort. The study combined high-throughput TCR immunosequencing, statistical association of individual TCRs with disease status, and machine learning to predict cytomegalovirus infection status. In a later analysis, previously published TCR beta repertoires from several hundred donors were re-analyzed and high-resolution HLA genotyping was added so that TCR occurrence patterns could be studied. Rather than drawing on any new phenotypic data, the later analysis identified candidate immune exposures from TCR beta sequences and the way those sequences occurred across donors. In an earlier analysis of around 540 of the donors, high-throughput TCR beta sequencing was used to judge whether each TCR beta V gene segment behaved as functional or pseudogenic. Donor age, sex, ethnicity and CMV serostatus were compiled alongside the repertoire data. In a later genetic analysis, genome-wide SNP genotypes for about 65% of the roughly 670 donors were used, and that subset was treated as a discovery cohort. All discovery cohort repertoires had been generated using a single sequencing platform. Class I and class II HLA loci were covered by the typing at four-digit resolution. The number of donors typed differed by locus, with roughly 620-630 for A, B, C, DRB1 and DQB1, roughly 520 for DQA1, over 600 for DPA1, and approximately 470 for DPB1. Because of strong linkage in the cohort, roughly five DR-DQ haplotypes were treated as single units for association and clustering. Among some 400 genotyped donors of the cohort, an average of roughly 230,000 unique TCR beta nucleotide sequences was sequenced per donor, of which 15% to 20% were non-productive. What the research found in general, with its limitations: The classifier was reported to diagnose cytomegalovirus status with high specificity and sensitivity in both the original cohort and the validation cohort. According to a later analysis, TCR association rates differed among HLA loci, with DRB1 alleles showing the most associated TCRs and HLA-C alleles showing the fewest. In a later analysis, most CMV-associated TCR beta chains were found to appear HLA-restricted, with HLA associations seemingly driven largely by CMV exposure. Linkage disequilibrium might explain the correlated functional status among segregating V segments, but an unknown experimental factor could not be excluded. According to a later analysis, parvovirus B19, influenza, CMV and Epstein-Barr virus appeared linked to several top co-occurrence clusters. While some public TCRs were present in many individuals, most TCR sequences turned up only very rarely across donors. The 87-base-pair reads could not distinguish some IMGT-functional V segments, including TRBV6-2 and TRBV6-3, so those segments were excluded. Because HLA typing was missing for some donors at each locus, association tests included only the typed subset. In an earlier analysis of about 540 of the donors, most TCR beta V segments were observed in productive rearrangements about 90% or about 30% of the time, broadly matching IMGT annotations. CMV serostatus was the only immune exposure information available for the cohort. Strong co-occurrence of HLA alleles, especially DR and DQ, made assigning TCR associations to individual alleles difficult. Presence/absence analyses assumed roughly uniform sequencing depth across donors, an assumption that may not hold. A further reported finding was that TCR beta sequences accurately predicted the HLA-A and HLA-B alleles for most subjects in the first cohort. In vitro tests confirmed that a few of the cytomegalovirus-associated TCR beta chains recognize cytomegalovirus antigens. Because counts were too low, roughly 16 rarely observed V segments, including chromosome 9 orphons, were excluded from the earlier analysis of some 540 of the donors. In a later analysis, HLA-associated TCR beta chains showed more clonal expansion and lower generation probabilities than non-associated chains that were equally common. The study listed around 160 TCR beta chains as associated with cytomegalovirus. In this cohort, only TCR beta chains were sequenced, and detectable features were limited by the absence of alpha or paired-chain data. A group of highly shared sequence variants was considered likely to be a technical artifact of the sequencing pipeline. A later genetic analysis associated a missense DCLRE1C variant with V-gene and J-gene trimming of TCR beta chains, and an independent cohort replicated the association. It was suggested by the authors that the approach could potentially be generalized to other disease states and immunological phenotypes. In a later genetic analysis, fewer N-insertions in productive TCRs were reported among donors in an Asian-associated ancestry cluster than the approximately 670-donor mean. At a false discovery rate of 0.05, a later analysis linked 16,951 TCR beta sequences to specific HLA alleles.

The library was generated by the immunoSEQ multiplex PCR assay. The multiplex PCR relied on a mix of 60 forward primers for TCR Vbeta segments and 13 reverse primers for TCR Jbeta segments. Amplification of the CDR3 region of rearranged TCR beta genes was performed with a multiplex PCR assay on genomic DNA. The Illumina HiSeq System was used to sequence the amplified TCR beta libraries as 87-base-pair reads. As for the original processing: In a later analysis, tens of millions of unique TCR beta chains were counted across the 500 to 850 repertoires, and about 10 million of these chains were shared by at least two donors. Raw reads were error-corrected and collapsed into unique sequences with a nearest-neighbor algorithm that merged closely related sequences to remove PCR and sequencing errors. To assign V, D and J gene segments, CDR3 sequences were aligned to IMGT reference sequences. For a sequence to be retained, a match of at least six nucleotides to both a V gene segment and a J gene segment was required. A rearrangement counted as productive if the CDR3 had no stop codons and remained in frame with V and J, and every other rearrangement counted as non-productive. Following IMGT convention, CDR3 was defined as the stretch from the second conserved V-encoded cysteine up to the conserved J-encoded phenylalanine. In an earlier analysis of 500 to 650 of the donors, sequences lacking an unambiguous match to a single V gene segment were excluded. In an earlier analysis of roughly 600 of the donors, a V segment was called functional when productive rearrangements were above 56.7%, and segregating when the standard deviation between donors exceeded 5%. To diagnose cytomegalovirus status from the catalog of TCR beta chain sequences, a statistical classification framework was built. In a later analysis, TCR nucleotide sequences were compared against IMGT/GENE-DB human TR gene sequences so that V and J genes could be assigned. In a later analysis, CDR3 sequences and most-parsimonious VDJ recombination scenarios were assigned using the TCRdist pipeline. In a later analysis, each TCR beta chain was defined by its CDR3 amino acid sequence together with its V-gene family, and reads lacking a unique V-gene family were excluded. To address suspected cross-contamination and a sequencing artifact, a later analysis removed approximately 600 highly shared, low-generation-probability nucleotide sequences. A later analysis calculated a clonal expansion index for each public chain from normalized within-repertoire ranks of inferred template counts. Generation probabilities in a later analysis came from a VDJ recombination model fitted to out-of-frame rearrangements, and those results were checked against IGoR. A later analysis scored TCR-TCR, TCR-HLA and TCR-CMV co-occurrence with hypergeometric tests, applying a repertoire-size bias correction to TCR pairs. False discovery rates were estimated in a later analysis by permuting HLA or CMV assignments 20 times. In a later analysis, co-occurring TCRs were grouped with DBSCAN, and TCRdist sequence similarity was added when clustering was performed within HLA-allele-positive subsets. Repertoires with fewer than 30,000 or more than 120,000 public chains, plus five repertoires with anomalous nucleotide sharing, were excluded from co-occurrence clustering. The immuneACCESS repertoire file appears here via TCRdb, limited to in-frame rearrangements. These files lack a portion of the clones; in checked studies, under half of the deficit traces to unresolved V genes, and the cause of the others is not known. The V and J calls and the clone size are those of that table, but D and trimming were determined from the DNA. The sample has about 140,000 clones on record. Of the sample, roughly 2% falls within the top ten clones.

A note on this clone: The antigen it binds to is not known.

The cohort consisted of 600 or so healthy bone marrow donors. At the time of sampling, every cohort member was nominally healthy, though immune exposures that went unrecorded were likely present. The donor tested CMV seronegative, placing the donor among the 350 or so seronegative members of the cohort. A peripheral blood sample was provided by each donor, and peripheral blood mononuclear cells were used for TCR beta sequencing. The Qiagen DNeasy Blood Extraction Kit was used to extract genomic DNA from the blood cell samples. Including cysteine and phenylalanine, the CDR3 has 13 amino acids. The retained sequence is limited to the CDR3, 39 bases, with the frame set at the first base. Looking up the germline V gene (reference sequence) yields CDR1 MNHEY and CDR2 SMNVEV. Trimming removed 10 bases from V and 6 bases from J, leaving 17 bases between the germline ends.

The sequence was obtained from a woman aged 18-29 years in good health and CMV-seronegative. The rearranged segments are TRBV27 and TRBJ2-3; matching of 6 bases hints at TRBD1 as the D gene. Sequencing was carried out using PBMCs. The CDR3 region: CATITTGSDTQYF. The bases read TGTGCCACCATTACCACAGGGAGTGATACGCAGTATTTT.